Each of the 4 T cell receptor beta chains below was sequenced from the same sample in a study of T cell responses to AZD1222 COVID-19 vaccine. Libraries were prepared by immunoSEQ multiplex PCR; TCRdb keeps only in-frame clonotypes and omits some of them. The sample has some 100,000 clones; approximately 91% are singletons. The sequencing used peripheral blood, collected on day 0 of AZD1222 vaccination. The source is an adult in good health.

V gene TRBV2 combines with J gene TRBJ1-6, with a possible D match to TRBD1 (6 bases). The CDR3 contains 12 residues. Trimming removed 6 bases from V and 7 bases from J, with 7 bases in between. The germline CDR1 and CDR2 sequences are SNHLY and FYNNEI. The CDR3 region has the DNA TGTGCCAGCAGCGGACAGAATTCACCCCTCCACTTT. It encodes CASSGQNSPLHF.

The chain recombines TRBV7-3 with TRBJ1-1; the D gene is possibly TRBD1 (6 bases). V lost 3 bases and J lost 2, with 7 bases in between. Per the germline V gene, CDR1 is SGHTA and CDR2 is FQGTGA. The length of the CDR3 is 13 residues. DNA of the CDR3: TGTGCCAGCAGCTTGGACAGAAACACTGAAGCTTTCTTT. It encodes CASSLDRNTEAFF.

This chain uses TRBV30 with TRBJ1-5; D possibly corresponds to TRBD1 (6 bases). The CDR3 covers 15 residues. CDR1 is GTSNPN and CDR2 is SVGIG in the germline V gene (reference sequence). The V end lost 4 bases, the J end lost 7 bases, and 20 bases lay between the germline ends. This chain's CDR3 is CAWTLRGGAGQPQHF. The CDR3 DNA follows: TGTGCCTGGACCCTTCGGGGGGGCGCGGGGCAGCCCCAGCATTTT.

The genes are TRBV6-5 and TRBJ1-4, with unresolved D. There are 13 residues in the CDR3. V lost 0 bases and J lost 8, with 7 bases in between. Germline V gene data show CDR1 as MNHEY and CDR2 as SVGAGI. CDR3 in amino acids: CASSYSTPEKLFF. Written as DNA, the CDR3 is TGTGCCAGCAGTTACTCGACCCCCGAAAAACTGTTTTTT.